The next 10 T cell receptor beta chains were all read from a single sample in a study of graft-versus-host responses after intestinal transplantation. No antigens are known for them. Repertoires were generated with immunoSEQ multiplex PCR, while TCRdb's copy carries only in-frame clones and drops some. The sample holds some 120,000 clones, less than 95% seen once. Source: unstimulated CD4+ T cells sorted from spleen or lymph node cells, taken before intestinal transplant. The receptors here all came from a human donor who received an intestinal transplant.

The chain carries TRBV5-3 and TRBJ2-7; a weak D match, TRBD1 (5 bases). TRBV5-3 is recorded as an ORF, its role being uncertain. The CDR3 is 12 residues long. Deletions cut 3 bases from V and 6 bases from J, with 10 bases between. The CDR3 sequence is CARSSRGSEQYF. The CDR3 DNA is TGTGCCAGAAGCTCAAGGGGTAGCGAGCAGTACTTC.

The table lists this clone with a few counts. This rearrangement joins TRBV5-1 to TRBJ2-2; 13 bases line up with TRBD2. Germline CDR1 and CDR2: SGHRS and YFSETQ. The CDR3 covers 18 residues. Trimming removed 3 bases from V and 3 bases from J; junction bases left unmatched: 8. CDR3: CASSSKTSGRADTGELFF. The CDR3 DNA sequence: TGCGCCAGCAGCTCCAAAACTAGCGGGAGGGCCGACACCGGGGAGCTGTTTTTT.

The CDR3 protein is CASTVTGFGEYGYTF. The CDR3 nucleotides read TGTGCCAGTACAGTGACAGGGTTTGGTGAATACGGCTACACCTTC. V is TRBV19 and J is TRBJ1-2; 7 nucleotides agree with TRBD1. Germline trimming cut 7 bases from V and 8 bases from J; bases unmatched to any gene: 16. This CDR3 has 15 residues. CDR1 and CDR2 (germline): LNHDA, SQIVND (reference sequence).

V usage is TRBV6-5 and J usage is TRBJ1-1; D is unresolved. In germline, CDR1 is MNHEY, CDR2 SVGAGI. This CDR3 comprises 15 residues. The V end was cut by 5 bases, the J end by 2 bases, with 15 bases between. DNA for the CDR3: TGTGCCAGCAGTAGACGGAACAGTGGAAACACTGAAGCTTTCTTT. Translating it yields CASSRRNSGNTEAFF.

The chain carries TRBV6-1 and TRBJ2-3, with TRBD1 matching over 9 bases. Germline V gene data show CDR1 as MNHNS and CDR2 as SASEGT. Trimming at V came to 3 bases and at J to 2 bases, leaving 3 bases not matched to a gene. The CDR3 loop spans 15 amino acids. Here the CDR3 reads CASSEDRGNTDTQYF. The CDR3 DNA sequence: TGTGCCAGCAGTGAGGACAGGGGAAACACAGATACGCAGTATTTT.

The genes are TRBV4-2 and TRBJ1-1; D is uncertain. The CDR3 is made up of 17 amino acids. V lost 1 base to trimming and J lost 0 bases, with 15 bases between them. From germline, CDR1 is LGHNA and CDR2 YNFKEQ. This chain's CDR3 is CASSQVRSFDLNTEAFF. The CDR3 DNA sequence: TGTGCCAGCAGCCAAGTCCGGTCCTTCGACTTGAACACTGAAGCTTTCTTT.

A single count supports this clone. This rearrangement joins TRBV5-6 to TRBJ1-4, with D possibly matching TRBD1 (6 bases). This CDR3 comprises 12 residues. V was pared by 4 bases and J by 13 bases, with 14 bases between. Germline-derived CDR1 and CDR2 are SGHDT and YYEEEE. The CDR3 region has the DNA TGTGCCAGCAGCCCGCGGGGGCGAAGACTGTTTTTT. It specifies CASSPRGRRLFF.

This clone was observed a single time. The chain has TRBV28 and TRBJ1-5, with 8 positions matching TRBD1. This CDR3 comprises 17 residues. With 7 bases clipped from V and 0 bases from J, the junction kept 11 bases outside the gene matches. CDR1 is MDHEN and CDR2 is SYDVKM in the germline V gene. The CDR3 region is CASTQAGTGFSNQPQHF. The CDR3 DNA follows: TGTGCCAGCACCCAGGCCGGGACAGGTTTTAGCAATCAGCCCCAGCATTTT.

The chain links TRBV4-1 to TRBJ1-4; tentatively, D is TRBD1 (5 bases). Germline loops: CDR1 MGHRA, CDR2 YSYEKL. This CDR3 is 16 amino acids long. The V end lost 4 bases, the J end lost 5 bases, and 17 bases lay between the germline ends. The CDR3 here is CASSLHQGIGNEKLFF. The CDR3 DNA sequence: TGCGCCAGCAGCCTCCACCAGGGAATCGGAAATGAAAAACTGTTTTTT.

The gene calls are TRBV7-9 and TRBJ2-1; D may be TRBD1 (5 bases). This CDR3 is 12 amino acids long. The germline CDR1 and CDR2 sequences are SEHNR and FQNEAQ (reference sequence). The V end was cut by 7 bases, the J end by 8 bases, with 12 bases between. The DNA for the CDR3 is TGTGCCAGCACCCATACCAGGGATGAGCAGTTCTTC. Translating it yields CASTHTRDEQFF.